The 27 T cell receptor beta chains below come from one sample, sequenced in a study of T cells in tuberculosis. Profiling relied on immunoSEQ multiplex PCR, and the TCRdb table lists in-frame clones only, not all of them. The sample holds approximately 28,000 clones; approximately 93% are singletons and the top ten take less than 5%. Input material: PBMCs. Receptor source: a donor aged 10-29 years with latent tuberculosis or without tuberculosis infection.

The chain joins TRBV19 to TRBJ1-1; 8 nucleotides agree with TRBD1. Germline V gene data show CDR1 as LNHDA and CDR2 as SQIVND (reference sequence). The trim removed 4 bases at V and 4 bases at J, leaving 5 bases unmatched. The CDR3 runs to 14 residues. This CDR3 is CASSTQGGGTEAFF. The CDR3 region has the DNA TGTGCCAGTAGTACACAGGGGGGCGGCACTGAAGCTTTCTTT. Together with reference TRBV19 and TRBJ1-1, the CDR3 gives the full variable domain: DGGITQSPKYLFRKEGQNVTLSCEQNLNHDAMYWYRQDPGQGLRLIYYSQIVNDFQKGDIAEGYSVSREKKESFPLTVTSAQKNPTAFYLCASSTQGGGTEAFFGQGTRLTVV.

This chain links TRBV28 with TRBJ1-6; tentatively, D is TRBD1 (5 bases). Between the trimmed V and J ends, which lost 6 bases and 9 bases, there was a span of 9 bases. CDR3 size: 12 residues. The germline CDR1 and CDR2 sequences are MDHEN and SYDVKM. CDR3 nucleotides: TGTGCCAGCAGGAAAAGGGGTTCACCCCTCCACTTT. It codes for CASRKRGSPLHF.

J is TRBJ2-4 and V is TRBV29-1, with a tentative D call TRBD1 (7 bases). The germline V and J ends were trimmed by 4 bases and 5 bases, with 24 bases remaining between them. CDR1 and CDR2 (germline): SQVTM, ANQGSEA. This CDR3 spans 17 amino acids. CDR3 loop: CSVVGGDSLSHENIQYF. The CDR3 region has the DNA TGCAGCGTTGTTGGCGGGGACAGTCTGTCCCACGAAAACATTCAGTACTTC. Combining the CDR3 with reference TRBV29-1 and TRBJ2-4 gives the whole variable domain SAVISQKPSRDICQRGTSLTIQCQVDSQVTMMFWYRQQPGQSLTLIATANQGSEATYESGFVIDKFPISRPNLTFSTLTVSNMSPEDSSIYLCSVVGGDSLSHENIQYFGAGTRLSVL.

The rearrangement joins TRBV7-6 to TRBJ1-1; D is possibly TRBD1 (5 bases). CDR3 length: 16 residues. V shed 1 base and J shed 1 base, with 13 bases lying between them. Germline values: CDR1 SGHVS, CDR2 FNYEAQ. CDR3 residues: CASSLGVVGPNTEAFF. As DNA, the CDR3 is TGTGCCAGCAGCTTAGGGGTCGTGGGGCCGAACACTGAAGCTTTCTTT.

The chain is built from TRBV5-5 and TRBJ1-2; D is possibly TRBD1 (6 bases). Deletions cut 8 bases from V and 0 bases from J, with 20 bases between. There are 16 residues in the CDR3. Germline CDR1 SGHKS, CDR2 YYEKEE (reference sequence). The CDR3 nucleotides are TGTGCCAGAAGCCCGGTGGGCGGACAGTCTAACTATGGCTACACCTTC. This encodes CARSPVGGQSNYGYTF.

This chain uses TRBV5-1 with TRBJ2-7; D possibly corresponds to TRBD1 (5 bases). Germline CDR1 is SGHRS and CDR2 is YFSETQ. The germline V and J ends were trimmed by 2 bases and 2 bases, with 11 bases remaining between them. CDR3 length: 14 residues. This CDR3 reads CASSFQGYTYEQYF. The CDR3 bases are TGCGCCAGCAGCTTCCAGGGTTACACCTACGAGCAGTACTTC.

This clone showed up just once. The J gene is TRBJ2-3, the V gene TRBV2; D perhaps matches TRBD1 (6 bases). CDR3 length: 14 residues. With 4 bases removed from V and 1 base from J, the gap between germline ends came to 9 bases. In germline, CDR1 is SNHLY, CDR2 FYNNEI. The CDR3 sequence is CASSAGHRTDTQYF. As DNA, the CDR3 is TGTGCCAGCAGTGCGGGACACCGCACAGATACGCAGTATTTT.

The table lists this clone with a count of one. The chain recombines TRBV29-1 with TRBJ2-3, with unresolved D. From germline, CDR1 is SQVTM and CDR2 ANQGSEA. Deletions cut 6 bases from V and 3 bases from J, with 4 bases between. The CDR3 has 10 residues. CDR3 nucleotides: TGCAGCGTCGTGACAGATACGCAGTATTTT. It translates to CSVVTDTQYF.

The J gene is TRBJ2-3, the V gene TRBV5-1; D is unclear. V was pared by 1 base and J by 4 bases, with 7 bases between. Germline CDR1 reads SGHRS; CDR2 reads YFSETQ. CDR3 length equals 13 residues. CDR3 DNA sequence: TGCGCCAGCAGCTTGCTAGATTCAGATACGCAGTATTTT. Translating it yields CASSLLDSDTQYF.

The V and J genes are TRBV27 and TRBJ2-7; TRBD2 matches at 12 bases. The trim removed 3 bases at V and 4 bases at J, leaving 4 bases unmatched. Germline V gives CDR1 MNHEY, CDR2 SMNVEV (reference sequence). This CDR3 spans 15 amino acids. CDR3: CASSFGLAGGYEQYF. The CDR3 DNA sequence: TGTGCCAGCAGTTTCGGGCTAGCGGGAGGGTACGAGCAGTACTTC.

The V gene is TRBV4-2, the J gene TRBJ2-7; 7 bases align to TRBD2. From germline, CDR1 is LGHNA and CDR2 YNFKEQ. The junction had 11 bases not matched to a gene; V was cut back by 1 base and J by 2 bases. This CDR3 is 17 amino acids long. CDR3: CASSQVSAWEGPYEQYF. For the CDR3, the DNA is TGTGCCAGCAGCCAAGTTAGCGCCTGGGAGGGACCCTACGAGCAGTACTTC.

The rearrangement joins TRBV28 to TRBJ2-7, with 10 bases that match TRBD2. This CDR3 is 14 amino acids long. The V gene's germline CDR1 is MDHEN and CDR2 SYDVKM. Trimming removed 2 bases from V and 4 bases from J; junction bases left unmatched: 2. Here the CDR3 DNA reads TGTGCCAGCAGTTTAGTAGCGGGGGGATACGAGCAGTACTTC. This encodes CASSLVAGGYEQYF.

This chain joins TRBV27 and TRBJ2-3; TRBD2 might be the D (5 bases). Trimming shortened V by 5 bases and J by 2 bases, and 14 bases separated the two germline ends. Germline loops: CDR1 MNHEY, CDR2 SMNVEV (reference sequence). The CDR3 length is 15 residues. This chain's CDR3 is CASSPWERYTDTQYF. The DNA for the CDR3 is TGTGCCAGCAGTCCCTGGGAGAGATACACAGATACGCAGTATTTT.

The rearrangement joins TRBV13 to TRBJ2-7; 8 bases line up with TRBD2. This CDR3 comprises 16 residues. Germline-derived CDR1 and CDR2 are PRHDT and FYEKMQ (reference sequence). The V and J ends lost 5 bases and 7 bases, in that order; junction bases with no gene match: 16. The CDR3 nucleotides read TGTGCCAGCAGCGGAGGAGGGCGGGAGGCCGAGAGAGAGCAGTACTTC. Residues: CASSGGGREAEREQYF.

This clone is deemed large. The CDR3 loop reads CASSPPTGINSEAFF. The DNA for the CDR3 is TGTGCCAGCAGCCCACCGACAGGGATTAATTCTGAAGCTTTCTTT. The chain uses TRBV9 and TRBJ1-1; TRBD1 matches 7 bases. CDR3 length equals 15 residues. With 4 bases clipped from V and 6 bases from J, the junction kept 12 bases outside the gene matches. CDR1 and CDR2 (germline): SGDLS, YYNGEE.

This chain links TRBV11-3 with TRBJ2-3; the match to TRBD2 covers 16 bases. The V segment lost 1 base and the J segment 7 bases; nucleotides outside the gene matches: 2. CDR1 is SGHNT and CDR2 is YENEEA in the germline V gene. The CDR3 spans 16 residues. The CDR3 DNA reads TGTGCCAGCAGCTTAGCGGGACTAGCGGGAGGGCATACGCAGTATTTT. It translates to CASSLAGLAGGHTQYF.

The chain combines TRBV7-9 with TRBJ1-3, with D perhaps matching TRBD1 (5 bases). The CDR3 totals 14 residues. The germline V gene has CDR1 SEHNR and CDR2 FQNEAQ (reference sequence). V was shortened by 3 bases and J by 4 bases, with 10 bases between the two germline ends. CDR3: CASSFAGSGNTIYF. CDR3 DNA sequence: TGTGCCAGCAGCTTCGCAGGGTCGGGAAACACCATATATTTT.

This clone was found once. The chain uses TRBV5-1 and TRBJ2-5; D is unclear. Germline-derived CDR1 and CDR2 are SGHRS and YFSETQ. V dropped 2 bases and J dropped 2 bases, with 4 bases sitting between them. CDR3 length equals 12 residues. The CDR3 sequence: CASSLQQETQYF. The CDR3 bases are TGCGCCAGCAGCTTACAACAAGAGACCCAGTACTTC.

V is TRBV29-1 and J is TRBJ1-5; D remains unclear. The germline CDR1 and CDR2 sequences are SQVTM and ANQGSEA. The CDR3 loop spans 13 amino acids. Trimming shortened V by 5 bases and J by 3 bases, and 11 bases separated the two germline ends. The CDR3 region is CSVSTGDNQPQHF. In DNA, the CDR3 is TGCAGCGTTTCGACCGGAGACAATCAGCCCCAGCATTTT.

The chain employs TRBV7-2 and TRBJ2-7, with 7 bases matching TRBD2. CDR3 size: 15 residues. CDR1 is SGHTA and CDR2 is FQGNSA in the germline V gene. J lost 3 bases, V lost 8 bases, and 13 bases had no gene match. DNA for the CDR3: TGTGCCAGCCAGCTTAGGGCGTCGGGGGGCTACGAGCAGTACTTC. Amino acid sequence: CASQLRASGGYEQYF.

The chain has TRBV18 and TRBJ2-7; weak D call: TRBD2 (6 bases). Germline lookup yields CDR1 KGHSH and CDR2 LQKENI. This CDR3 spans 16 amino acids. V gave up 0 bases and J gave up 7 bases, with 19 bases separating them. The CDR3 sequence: CASSPPAGTLPREQYF. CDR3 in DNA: TGTGCCAGCTCACCACCCGCGGGAACCCTCCCGAGGGAGCAGTACTTC.

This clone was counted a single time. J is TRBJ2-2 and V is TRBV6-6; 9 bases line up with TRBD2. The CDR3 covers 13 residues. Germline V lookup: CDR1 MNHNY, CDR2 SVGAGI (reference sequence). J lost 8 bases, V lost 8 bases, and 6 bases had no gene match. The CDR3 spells CASGFSGRGELFF. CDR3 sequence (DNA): TGTGCCAGCGGGTTTAGCGGGAGAGGGGAGCTGTTTTTT.

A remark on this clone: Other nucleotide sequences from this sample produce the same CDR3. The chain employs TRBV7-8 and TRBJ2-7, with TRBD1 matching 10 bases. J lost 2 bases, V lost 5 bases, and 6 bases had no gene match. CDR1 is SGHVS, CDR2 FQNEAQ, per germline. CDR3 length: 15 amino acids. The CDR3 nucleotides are TGTGCCAGCAGCGCTCACGGACAGGGGGCCTACGAGCAGTACTTC. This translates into CASSAHGQGAYEQYF.

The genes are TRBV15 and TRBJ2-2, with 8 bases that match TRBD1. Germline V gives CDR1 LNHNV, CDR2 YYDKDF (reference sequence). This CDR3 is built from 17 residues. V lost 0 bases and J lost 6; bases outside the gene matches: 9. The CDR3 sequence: CATSRDLQGAKSGELFF. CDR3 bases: TGTGCCACCAGCAGAGATCTTCAGGGGGCGAAGTCCGGGGAGCTGTTTTTT.

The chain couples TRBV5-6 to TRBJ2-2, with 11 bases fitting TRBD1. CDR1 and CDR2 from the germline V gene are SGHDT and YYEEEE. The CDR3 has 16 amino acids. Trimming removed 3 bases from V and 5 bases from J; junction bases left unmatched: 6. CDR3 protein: CASSSGQGAWTGELFF. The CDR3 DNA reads TGTGCCAGCAGCTCCGGACAGGGGGCTTGGACCGGGGAGCTGTTTTTT.

CDR3 in DNA: TGTGCCAGTAGTATAACCCGCGGGGGGAGCACCACAGATACGCAGTATTTT. Translated: CASSITRGGSTTDTQYF. The chain employs TRBV19 and TRBJ2-3; 8 bases are shared with TRBD2. V lost 2 bases and J lost 2; bases outside the gene matches: 9. This CDR3 is built from 17 residues. The germline V gene encodes CDR1 LNHDA and CDR2 SQIVND (reference sequence).

The CDR3 loop reads CAWSVRGENRPGYEQYF. For the CDR3, the DNA is TGTGCCTGGAGTGTACGGGGGGAAAATAGGCCTGGCTACGAGCAGTACTTC. J is TRBJ2-7 and V is TRBV30; 7 bases match TRBD2. The length of the CDR3 is 17 residues. With 0 bases clipped from V and 3 bases from J, the junction kept 14 bases outside the gene matches. Germline-derived CDR1 and CDR2 are GTSNPN and SVGIG (reference sequence).